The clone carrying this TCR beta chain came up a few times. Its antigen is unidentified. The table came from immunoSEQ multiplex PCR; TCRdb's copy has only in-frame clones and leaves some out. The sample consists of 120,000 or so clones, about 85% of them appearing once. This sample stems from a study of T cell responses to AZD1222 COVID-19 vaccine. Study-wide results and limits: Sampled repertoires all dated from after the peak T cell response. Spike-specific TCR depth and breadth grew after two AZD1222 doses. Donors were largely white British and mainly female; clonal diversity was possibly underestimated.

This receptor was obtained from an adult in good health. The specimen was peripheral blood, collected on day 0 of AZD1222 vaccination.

The CDR3 region has the DNA TGCGCCAGCAGCCAAGATCGGGGGCTACACTCTGGGGCCAACGTCCTGACTTTC. Translated, it gives CASSQDRGLHSGANVLTF. The rearrangement uses TRBV4-3 and TRBJ2-6; D tentatively fits TRBD1 or TRBD2 (6 bases each). CDR1 is LGHNA and CDR2 is YSLEER in the germline V gene. This CDR3 has 18 amino acids. The V and J ends lost 0 bases and 0 bases respectively, with 12 bases between them.